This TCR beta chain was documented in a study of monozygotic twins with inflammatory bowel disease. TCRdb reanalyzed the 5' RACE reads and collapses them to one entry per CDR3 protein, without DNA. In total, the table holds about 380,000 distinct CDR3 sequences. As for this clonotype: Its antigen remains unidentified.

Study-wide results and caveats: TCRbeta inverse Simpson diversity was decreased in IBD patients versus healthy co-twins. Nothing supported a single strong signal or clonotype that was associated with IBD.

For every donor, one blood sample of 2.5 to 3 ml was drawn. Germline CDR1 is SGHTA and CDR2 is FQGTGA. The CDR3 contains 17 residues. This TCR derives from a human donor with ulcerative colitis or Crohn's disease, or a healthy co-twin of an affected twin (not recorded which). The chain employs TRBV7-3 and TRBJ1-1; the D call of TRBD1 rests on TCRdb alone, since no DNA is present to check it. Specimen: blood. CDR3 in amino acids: CASSPSTGKLGNTEAFF.